Presented here are 19 T cell receptor beta chains from one specimen sequenced in a study of naive and memory T cell subsets. An equimolar mix of two oligonucleotides served as the beta constant-region primer for TRBC1 and TRBC2. One entry per CDR3 protein, called by TCRdb with MiXCR from the UMI-ligation and nested PCR reads. The profile shows 75,000 to 85,000 distinct CDR3 sequences, around 13% of them singletons. Source material: central memory CD4+ T cells from blood. The source of these receptors is a human donor in good health.

This clonotype was picked up a small number of times. This chain uses TRBV7-2 with TRBJ2-5; 9 bases match TRBD2. CDR1 is SGHTA and CDR2 is FQGNSA in the germline V gene. V was clipped by 4 bases and J by 6 bases; unmatched bases: 6. The CDR3 contains 14 residues. This chain's CDR3 is CASSSWTSVQTQYF. The CDR3 region has the DNA TGTGCCAGCAGCTCATGGACTAGCGTGCAGACCCAGTACTTC.

This rearrangement joins TRBV20-1 to TRBJ2-7; TRBD2 matches at 8 bases. The V gene end was trimmed by 6 bases and the J gene end by 5 bases; junction bases not matched to a gene: 12. The germline CDR1 and CDR2 sequences are DFQATT and SNEGSKA (reference sequence). The CDR3 is 14 residues long. The CDR3 here is CSAQGLARSHEQYF. The CDR3 coding sequence is TGCAGTGCCCAAGGACTAGCCCGGAGTCACGAGCAGTACTTC.

This clonotype was observed a few times. The chain is built from TRBV28 and TRBJ2-7, with unresolved D. The CDR3 extends over 17 amino acids. The V gene lost 3 bases and the J gene lost 0 bases, with 18 bases spanning the gap. Germline-derived CDR1 and CDR2 are MDHEN and SYDVKM. The CDR3 spells CASSFWGRRTASYEQYF. CDR3 sequence (DNA): TGTGCCAGCAGTTTTTGGGGTCGTAGGACGGCCTCCTACGAGCAGTACTTC.

This chain joins TRBV27 and TRBJ2-2; weak D call: TRBD1 (6 bases). V was pared by 7 bases and J by 1 base, with 13 bases between. From germline, CDR1 is MNHEY and CDR2 SMNVEV (reference sequence). The CDR3 consists of 15 residues. CDR3 in DNA: TGTGCCAGCAAGGTCTTGACAGGGAACACCGGGGAGCTGTTTTTT. It yields the protein CASKVLTGNTGELFF.

This rearrangement joins TRBV6-2 or TRBV6-3 to TRBJ2-7; 9 bases agree with TRBD2. This CDR3 spans 15 amino acids. CDR1 is MNHEY, CDR2 SVGEGT, per germline. The V segment lost 2 bases and the J segment 3 bases; nucleotides outside the gene matches: 5. The CDR3 is CASSYRGTSSYEQYF. CDR3 bases: TGTGCCAGCAGTTACAGAGGGACTAGCAGCTACGAGCAGTACTTC.

This rearrangement joins TRBV11-2 to TRBJ2-5; TRBD2 matches 7 bases. The CDR3 is 14 residues long. After removal of 2 bases from V and 4 bases from J, the junction contained 4 bases not matched to a gene. Germline values: CDR1 SGHAT, CDR2 FQNNGV. The CDR3 sequence is CASSLQRDIETQYF. CDR3 in DNA: TGTGCCAGCAGCTTACAGCGGGATATAGAGACCCAGTACTTC.

This sequence joins TRBV20-1 and TRBJ2-1; TRBD2 agrees at 14 bases. Germline CDR1 and CDR2: DFQATT and SNEGSKA (reference sequence). The CDR3 covers 17 residues. J gave up 8 bases and V 0 bases, and 9 bases lay outside the gene matches. CDR3 amino acids: CSARDTKTSGRAYEQFF. The CDR3 bases are TGCAGTGCTAGAGACACAAAGACTAGCGGGAGGGCCTATGAGCAGTTCTTC.

J is TRBJ1-2 and V is TRBV29-1; TRBD1 matches 8 bases. The CDR3 extends over 13 amino acids. J gave up 6 bases and V 6 bases, and 9 bases lay outside the gene matches. Germline-derived CDR1 and CDR2 are SQVTM and ANQGSEA. The CDR3 sequence: CSVAGGTGHGYTF. The CDR3 DNA is TGCAGCGTGGCAGGAGGGACAGGTCATGGCTACACCTTC.

This clonotype has more than one count but fewer than ten. The V call is TRBV6-6, the J call TRBJ2-3; D call uncertain. Germline CDR1 and CDR2: MNHNY and SVGAGI (reference sequence). The CDR3 covers 14 residues. V lost 2 bases and J lost 0, with 6 bases in between. The CDR3 protein is CASSYVESTDTQYF. CDR3 DNA: TGTGCCAGCAGTTACGTTGAGAGCACAGATACGCAGTATTTT.

This clonotype occurred a few times. The CDR3 is CSASLHGAGFSSGANVLTF. The DNA for the CDR3 is TGCAGTGCTAGTCTCCACGGCGCGGGCTTTAGCTCTGGGGCCAACGTCCTGACTTTC. This chain joins TRBV20-1 and TRBJ2-6; D may be TRBD2 (5 bases). Germline CDR1 is DFQATT and CDR2 is SNEGSKA (reference sequence). V gave up 3 bases and J gave up 0 bases, with 21 bases separating them. This CDR3 has 19 amino acids.

This rearrangement joins TRBV6-6 to TRBJ2-7; no firm D call. Germline V gives CDR1 MNHNY, CDR2 SVGAGI (reference sequence). The V end was cut by 0 bases, the J end by 0 bases, with 6 bases between. The CDR3 runs 14 residues. CDR3 nucleotide sequence: TGTGCCAGCAGTTACTCGAGGAGCTCCTACGAGCAGTACTTC. As protein: CASSYSRSSYEQYF.

This clonotype appeared a few times. The gene calls are TRBV16 and TRBJ1-1; 7 bases align to TRBD1. V dropped 6 bases and J dropped 5; count of bases not matched to a gene: 12. In germline, CDR1 is KGHSY, CDR2 FQNENV. The CDR3 has 15 amino acids. Here the CDR3 reads CASRNWLSGGTEAFF. DNA of the CDR3: TGTGCCAGCAGAAACTGGTTGTCAGGGGGAACTGAAGCTTTCTTT.

A few counts support this clonotype. The V and J genes are TRBV25-1 and TRBJ2-3; D uncertain. This CDR3 is built from 14 residues. In germline, CDR1 is MGHDK, CDR2 SYGVNS. The V end was cut by 4 bases, the J end by 0 bases, with 8 bases between. The CDR3 spells CASSALASTDTQYF. The DNA of the CDR3 is TGTGCCAGCAGTGCACTCGCAAGCACAGATACGCAGTATTTT. The full variable domain, with the rest looked up from reference TRBV25-1 and TRBJ2-3, is EADIYQTPRYLVIGTGKKITLECSQTMGHDKMYWYQQDPGMELHLIHYSYGVNSTEKGDLSSESTVSRIRTEHFPLTLESARPSHTSQYLCASSALASTDTQYFGPGTRLTVL.

The CDR3: CASSQAESGNTIYF. DNA for the CDR3: TGTGCCAGCAGCCAAGCGGAGAGTGGAAACACCATATATTTT. The chain uses TRBV3-1 and TRBJ1-3; D gene unclear. The CDR3 extends over 14 amino acids. Germline values: CDR1 LGHDT, CDR2 YNNKEL (reference sequence). V was cut by 1 base and J by 3 bases, with 7 bases left in between. Variable domain in full (rest from reference TRBV3-1 and TRBJ1-3): DTAVSQTPKYLVTQMGNDKSIKCEQNLGHDTMYWYKQDSKKFLKIMFSYNNKELIINETVPNRFSPKSPDKAHLNLHINSLELGDSAVYFCASSQAESGNTIYFGEGSWLTVV.

This chain uses TRBV7-2 with TRBJ2-2; D is unclear. CDR1 SGHTA and CDR2 FQGNSA come from the germline V gene. The CDR3 loop spans 14 amino acids. V was cut by 5 bases and J by 3 bases, with 10 bases left in between. In nucleotides, the CDR3 is TGTGCCAGCAGCCCCGACCTATACACCGGGGAGCTGTTTTTT. This translates into CASSPDLYTGELFF.

This clonotype turned up a few times. J is TRBJ1-1 and V is TRBV10-3, with a weak D call TRBD1 (5 bases). Germline values: CDR1 ENHRY, CDR2 SYGVKD. V lost 2 bases, J lost 4 bases, and 11 bases lay in between. This CDR3 is 14 amino acids long. As DNA, the CDR3 is TGTGCCATCAGTGAGAAGGACACCCTCACTGAAGCTTTCTTT. This codes for CAISEKDTLTEAFF.

This clonotype was counted many times. The chain carries TRBV15 and TRBJ1-1, with D tentatively TRBD1 (6 bases). Germline CDR1 is LNHNV and CDR2 is YYDKDF (reference sequence). The CDR3 has 14 residues. V was trimmed by 5 bases and J by 4 bases, leaving 14 bases between them. In nucleotides, the CDR3 is TGTGCCACCAGCCCAGAGTTGGGGGCCACTGAAGCTTTCTTT. Encoded protein: CATSPELGATEAFF.

This clonotype has more than one count but fewer than ten. The genes are TRBV5-6 and TRBJ2-6; no clear D. CDR1 and CDR2 from the germline V gene are SGHDT and YYEEEE. There are 15 residues in the CDR3. The germline V and J ends were trimmed by 4 bases and 3 bases, with 11 bases remaining between them. The DNA of the CDR3 is TGTGCCAGCAGCCCCGTAGGGTATGGGGCCAACGTCCTGACTTTC. It codes for CASSPVGYGANVLTF.

The chain combines TRBV2 with TRBJ1-5; D unresolved. Trimming shortened V by 5 bases and J by 0 bases, and 14 bases separated the two germline ends. Germline V gene data show CDR1 as SNHLY and CDR2 as FYNNEI. This CDR3 has 16 residues. The CDR3 loop reads CASSFDPSYSNQPQHF. The CDR3 region has the DNA TGTGCCAGCAGTTTCGATCCTTCCTATAGCAATCAGCCCCAGCATTTT.